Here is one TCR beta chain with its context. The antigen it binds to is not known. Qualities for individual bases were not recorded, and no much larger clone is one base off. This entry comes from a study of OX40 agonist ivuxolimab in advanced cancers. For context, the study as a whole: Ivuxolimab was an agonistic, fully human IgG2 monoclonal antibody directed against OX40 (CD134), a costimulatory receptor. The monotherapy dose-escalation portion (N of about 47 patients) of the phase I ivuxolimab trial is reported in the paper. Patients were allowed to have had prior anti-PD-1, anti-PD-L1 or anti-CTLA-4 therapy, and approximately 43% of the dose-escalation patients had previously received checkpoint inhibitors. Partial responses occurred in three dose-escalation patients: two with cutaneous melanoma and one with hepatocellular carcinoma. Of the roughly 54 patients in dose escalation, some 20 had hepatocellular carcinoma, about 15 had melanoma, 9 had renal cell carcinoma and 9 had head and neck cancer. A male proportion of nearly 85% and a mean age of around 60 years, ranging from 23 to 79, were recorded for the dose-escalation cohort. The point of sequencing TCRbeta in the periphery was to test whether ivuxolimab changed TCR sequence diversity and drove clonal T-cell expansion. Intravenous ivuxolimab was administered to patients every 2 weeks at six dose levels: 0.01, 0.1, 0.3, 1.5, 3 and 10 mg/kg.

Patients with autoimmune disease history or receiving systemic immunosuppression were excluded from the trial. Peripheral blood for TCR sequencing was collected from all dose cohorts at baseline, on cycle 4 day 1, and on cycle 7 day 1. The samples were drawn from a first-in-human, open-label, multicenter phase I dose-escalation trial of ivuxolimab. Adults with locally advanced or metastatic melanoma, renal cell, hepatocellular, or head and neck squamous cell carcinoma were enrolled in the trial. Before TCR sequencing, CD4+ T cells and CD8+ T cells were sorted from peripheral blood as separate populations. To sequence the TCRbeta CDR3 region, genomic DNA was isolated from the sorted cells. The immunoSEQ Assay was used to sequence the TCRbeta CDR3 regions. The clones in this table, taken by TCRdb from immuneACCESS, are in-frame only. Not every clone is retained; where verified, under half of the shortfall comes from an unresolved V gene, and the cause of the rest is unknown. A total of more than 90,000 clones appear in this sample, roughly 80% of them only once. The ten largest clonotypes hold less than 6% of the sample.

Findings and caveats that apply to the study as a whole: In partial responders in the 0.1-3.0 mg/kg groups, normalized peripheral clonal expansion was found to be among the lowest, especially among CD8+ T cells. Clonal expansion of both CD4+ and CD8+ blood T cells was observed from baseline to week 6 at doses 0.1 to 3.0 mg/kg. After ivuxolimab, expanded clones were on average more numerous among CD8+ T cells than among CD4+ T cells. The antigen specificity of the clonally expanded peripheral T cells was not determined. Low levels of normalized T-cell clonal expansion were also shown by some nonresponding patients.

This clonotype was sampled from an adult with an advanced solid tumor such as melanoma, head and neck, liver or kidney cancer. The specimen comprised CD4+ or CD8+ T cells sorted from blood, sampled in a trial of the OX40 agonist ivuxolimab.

The bases read TGTGCCAGCAGCCAAACACAGGGGGAGGATGAAAAACTGTTTTTT. The translation is CASSQTQGEDEKLFF. The chain is made from TRBV4-2 and TRBJ1-4; 8 middle bases align to TRBD1. At the junction V is shortened by 2 bases and J by 6 bases; bases outside the gene matches: 5. Taken from cysteine to phenylalanine, the CDR3 has 15 residues. Only the CDR3 DNA stays, 45 bases, in frame from base 1. Taken from the germline V gene, the CDR1 and CDR2 loops are LGHNA and YNFKEQ.